Below, one T cell receptor (beta chain) is given with its context. Its specificity is unknown. This sample was taken from a study of shared clonotypes between healthy human individuals. Study results and caveats: Blood was the only sampled material, and tissue repertoires likely differ. On the whole, naive subsets had larger estimated richness than memory subsets had. How much donors shared clonotypes was expected to be affected by sequencing depth.

CD8 cells regarded as naive lacked CD45RO, were positively chosen for CCR7, and omitted terminally differentiated effector memory CD45RA+ cells. Trimming shortened V by 5 bases and J by 1 base, and 14 bases separated the two germline ends. This CDR3 comprises 15 residues. Germline CDR1 SGHAT, CDR2 FQNNGV. Every subset's genomic DNA went evenly onto several immunoSEQ plates. The protocol was immunoSEQ multiplex PCR, while the TCRdb copy is restricted to in-frame clones and leaves out a portion. In the table there are around 600,000 clones, roughly 98% of which are singletons. The receptor was derived from a young man in good health. V and J are TRBV11-2 and TRBJ1-1; tentative D call: TRBD1 (5 bases). The specimen sequenced was naive CD8+ T cells sorted from blood. CDR3 bases: TGTGCCAGCAGCACCGAGACAGACGCGAACACTGAAGCTTTCTTT. Its translation is CASSTETDANTEAFF.